This T cell receptor beta chain was recorded in a study of CD8 T cells in ankylosing spondylitis. Whole-study findings and limits: Clones linked to disease were reported to show significant enrichment in matched ankylosing spondylitis synovial fluid. Clones linked to the disease showed a CD8+ phenotype. They occurred at relatively low frequencies in peripheral blood. Seemingly characteristic of ankylosing spondylitis blood was a TCR beta motif consisting of several highly homologous variants. Certain motif variants had earlier been reported in reactive arthritis synovial fluid and blood.

This CDR3 contains 16 residues. In germline, CDR1 is MNHNS, CDR2 SASEGT. V shed 0 bases, J shed 3 bases, and the junction held 5 bases outside the gene matches. About this clonotype itself: The antigen is not known.

Quantitative 5'-RACE with molecular barcodes was used to make the TCR beta libraries. TCRdb re-analysed the 5' RACE reads in MiXCR, keeping a single row per CDR3 protein. Found here are more than 650,000 distinct CDR3 sequences, approximately 12% of them singletons; the top ten hold less than 0.65%. Sequencing was performed on blood, either unsorted or a sorted T cell fraction (not recorded which). V gene TRBV6-1 combines with J gene TRBJ1-1; TRBD1 agrees at 9 bases. The clonotype originates from a male donor with ankylosing spondylitis. The CDR3 region is CASSEADRGYDTEAFF. The DNA of the CDR3 is TGTGCCAGCAGTGAAGCCGACAGGGGGTATGACACTGAAGCTTTCTTT.